One and the same sample provided the 17 T cell receptor beta chains below, sequenced in a study of blood T cells in healthy people across ages. Combining a sample-barcoded 5' primer with a J-beta primer mix, a second PCR ran for 7 to 11 cycles. Each CDR3 protein gets one entry after TCRdb re-called the 5' RACE reads with MiXCR. The sample lists about 1.6 million distinct CDR3 sequences, approximately 32% occurring once. Sequenced input: blood. Receptor source: a woman aged 25 to 39 in good health.

V and J are TRBV12-3 or TRBV12-4 and TRBJ2-1, with D perhaps given as TRBD1 or TRBD2 (5 bases each). This CDR3 comprises 12 residues. Between the trimmed V and J ends, which lost 4 bases and 15 bases, there was a span of 16 bases. In nucleotides, the CDR3 is TGTGCCAGCAGTTCCGGGGCGCCTGGGCGGTTCTTC. The encoded protein is CASSSGAPGRFF.

This clonotype has a handful of counts. J is TRBJ2-4 and V is TRBV4-1, with D perhaps matching TRBD1 (6 bases). The ends were cut back, 2 bases at V and 6 bases at J, with 17 bases in the middle. The CDR3 has 16 amino acids. The germline V gene encodes CDR1 MGHRA and CDR2 YSYEKL. DNA for the CDR3: TGCGCCAGCAGCCAAAGGGACATCCAGATTCTAAACATTCAGTACTTC. This codes for CASSQRDIQILNIQYF.

The chain recombines TRBV5-1 with TRBJ2-1; 8 nucleotides match TRBD1. This CDR3 is built from 15 residues. Germline V gene data show CDR1 as SGHRS and CDR2 as YFSETQ. J lost 6 bases, V lost 0 bases, and 5 bases had no gene match. The chain's CDR3 is CASSLGTGLVNEQFF. The CDR3 coding sequence is TGCGCCAGCAGCTTGGGGACAGGGCTTGTCAATGAGCAGTTCTTC.

This sequence joins TRBV28 and TRBJ2-7; 8 nucleotides agree with TRBD1. The germline V gene has CDR1 MDHEN and CDR2 SYDVKM. V was pared by 2 bases and J by 4 bases, with 10 bases of the junction left unmatched. CDR3 length: 16 amino acids. This CDR3 reads CASSLPAGTGRYEQYF. DNA for the CDR3: TGTGCCAGCAGTTTACCAGCCGGGACAGGTCGTTACGAGCAGTACTTC.

The V gene is TRBV6-2 or TRBV6-3, the J gene TRBJ2-3, with a possible D match to TRBD1 (5 bases). Trimming pared 6 bases from V and 6 bases from J, leaving 13 bases between. The CDR3 covers 13 residues. CDR1 is MNHEY and CDR2 is SVGEGT in the germline V gene. CDR3 in amino acids: CASRQGGFDTQYF. The CDR3 DNA sequence: TGTGCCAGCAGGCAGGGTGGTTTTGATACGCAGTATTTT.

This clonotype was seen just once. A junction end diverges from the germline sequence, so it may reflect a read error. The chain recombines TRBV24-1 with TRBJ2-5, with D possibly being TRBD2 (6 bases). The CDR3 contains 14 residues. The germline gives CDR1 KGHDR, CDR2 SFDVKD. DNA of the CDR3: TGTGTCACCAGTGGAAGGGTTAGCGGAGAGACCCAGTACTTC. Translated: CVTSGRVSGETQYF.

The chain uses TRBV20-1 and TRBJ2-1, with TRBD1 identical over 9 bases. Germline V gene lookup returns CDR1 DFQATT and CDR2 SNEGSKA (reference sequence). The trim removed 6 bases at V and 5 bases at J, leaving 14 bases unmatched. The CDR3 is 16 amino acids. The DNA for the CDR3 is TGCAGTGCCCGGGGAGCAGGGACAGGGTCCGACAATGAGCAGTTCTTC. Encoded protein: CSARGAGTGSDNEQFF.

The chain has TRBV9 and TRBJ2-1, with TRBD2 matching over 14 bases. CDR1 SGDLS and CDR2 YYNGEE come from the germline V gene. The CDR3 is made up of 16 amino acids. Unmatched junction bases numbered 8, after V lost 4 bases and J lost 8 bases. The CDR3 is CASSYRLAGGHDEQFF. The CDR3, as DNA: TGTGCCAGCAGCTACAGACTAGCGGGGGGGCATGATGAGCAGTTCTTC.

This clonotype was picked up a small number of times. The chain employs TRBV3-1 and TRBJ2-7; 14 nucleotides match TRBD2. Germline trimming cut 4 bases from V and 2 bases from J; bases unmatched to any gene: 7. The CDR3 covers 17 residues. CDR1 LGHDT and CDR2 YNNKEL come from the germline V gene (reference sequence). CDR3 protein: CASSLGTSGRSTYEQYF. The CDR3 DNA reads TGTGCCAGCAGCCTTGGGACTAGCGGGAGAAGTACCTACGAGCAGTACTTC.

This clonotype was detected only a few times. The gene calls are TRBV7-3 and TRBJ2-3, with D unclear. V dropped 5 bases and J dropped 4 bases, with 10 bases sitting between them. Germline loops: CDR1 SGHTA, CDR2 FQGTGA. The CDR3 has 13 residues. Here the CDR3 DNA reads TGTGCCAGCAGCCCCATCCTCTCAGATACGCAGTATTTT. It is translated as CASSPILSDTQYF. Based on the CDR3 plus reference TRBV7-3 and TRBJ2-3, the full variable domain is GAGVSQTPSNKVTEKGKYVELRCDPISGHTALYWYRQSLGQGPEFLIYFQGTGAADDSGLPNDRFFAVRPEGSVSTLKIQRTERGDSAVYLCASSPILSDTQYFGPGTRLTVL.

The rearrangement joins TRBV10-3 to TRBJ2-7, with TRBD2 matching over 7 bases. The junction had 7 bases not matched to a gene; V was cut back by 2 bases and J by 3 bases. Germline CDR1 reads ENHRY; CDR2 reads SYGVKD. The CDR3 extends over 15 amino acids. This chain's CDR3 is CAISEPRGMGYEQYF. The DNA of the CDR3 is TGTGCCATCAGTGAGCCGCGGGGGATGGGCTACGAGCAGTACTTC.

This chain connects TRBV6-6 to TRBJ1-1; perhaps TRBD1 as D (5 bases). V was cut by 4 bases and J by 6 bases, with 15 bases left in between. The CDR3 sequence is 14 residues long. Germline V gene data show CDR1 as MNHNY and CDR2 as SVGAGI (reference sequence). Here the CDR3 reads CASSFQGKFSEAFF. CDR3 DNA: TGTGCCAGCAGTTTTCAGGGTAAATTTTCTGAAGCTTTCTTT.

Only a few counts were recorded for this clonotype. The chain combines TRBV5-1 with TRBJ2-1; D possibly corresponds to TRBD2 (6 bases). The germline V gene encodes CDR1 SGHRS and CDR2 YFSETQ. The CDR3 has 15 residues. V lost 5 bases and J 1 base, leaving 13 bases between the germline ends. The CDR3 is CASSRDGLSYNEQFF. The CDR3 DNA follows: TGCGCCAGCAGTCGGGACGGACTATCCTACAATGAGCAGTTCTTC. The variable domain in full, with the rest retrieved from reference TRBV5-1 and TRBJ2-1, is KAGVTQTPRYLIKTRGQQVTLSCSPISGHRSVSWYQQTPGQGLQFLFEYFSETQRNKGNFPGRFSGRQFSNSRSEMNVSTLELGDSALYLCASSRDGLSYNEQFFGPGTRLTVL.

The chain joins TRBV12-3 or TRBV12-4 to TRBJ2-3; no definite D call. The ends were cut back, 4 bases at V and 2 bases at J, with 13 bases in the middle. This CDR3 comprises 15 residues. CDR3 DNA sequence: TGTGCCAGCAGTTCCGCCCAGGTCTACACAGATACGCAGTATTTT. Translated, it gives CASSSAQVYTDTQYF.

The chain recombines TRBV4-1 with TRBJ2-5; D is ambiguous. The CDR3 has 18 amino acids. V was shortened by 0 bases and J by 5 bases, with 22 bases between the two germline ends. The V gene's germline CDR1 is MGHRA and CDR2 YSYEKL. The CDR3 is CASSQDGFVGFTPETQYF. CDR3 sequence (DNA): TGCGCCAGCAGCCAAGATGGGTTTGTGGGATTCACCCCGGAGACCCAGTACTTC.

This clonotype appeared many times. The rearrangement links TRBV20-1 to TRBJ1-2; D is undetermined. Germline V gene sequence: CDR1 DFQATT, CDR2 SNEGSKA (reference sequence). There are 13 residues in the CDR3. Between the trimmed V and J ends, which lost 0 bases and 1 base, there was a span of 6 bases. For the CDR3, the DNA is TGCAGTGCTAGAGACAGAAGTAACTATGGCTACACCTTC. Translated: CSARDRSNYGYTF.

The V and J genes are TRBV6-2 or TRBV6-3 and TRBJ2-1, with 11 positions matching TRBD2. The J segment lost 7 bases and the V segment lost 10 bases, leaving 12 bases of the junction unmatched. CDR3 size: 15 residues. The germline V gene encodes CDR1 MNHEY and CDR2 SVGEGT. The CDR3 nucleotides read TGTGCCACCAAAAGTCCTCCTAGCGGGGGGAATGAGCAGTTCTTC. Amino acids: CATKSPPSGGNEQFF.